These 22 T cell receptor beta chains came from one sample sequenced in a study of T-cell memory formation after mild COVID-19. TCRdb redid the calling of the 5' RACE reads with MiXCR, one entry per CDR3 protein. The sample consists of around 200,000 distinct CDR3 sequences, about a fifth of them appearing once. Sequencing was done on a sample of PBMCs or a T cell subset sorted from them (not recorded which). These receptors came from an adult woman who had mild COVID-19 (a few samples of this study predate the infection). Cell type and time point are not known.

This clonotype was observed a few times. The chain couples TRBV11-3 to TRBJ2-1; no definite D call. This CDR3 spans 13 amino acids. V was trimmed by 6 bases and J by 5 bases, leaving 11 bases between them. Germline V gives CDR1 SGHNT, CDR2 YENEEA. Here the CDR3 reads CASRWVGNNEQFF. In nucleotides, the CDR3 is TGTGCCAGCAGGTGGGTAGGAAACAATGAGCAGTTCTTC.

This clonotype has only a few counts. The junction shows a germline mismatch at one end, possibly a read error. The rearrangement joins TRBV7-7 to TRBJ2-1, with TRBD2 matching over 7 bases. The CDR3 totals 15 residues. Germline loops: CDR1 SSHAT, CDR2 FNYEAQ (reference sequence). CDR3 nucleotides: TGTGCTAGCAGCTCTCTTAGCGGGCCCTACAATGAGCAGTTCTTC. Translated: CASSSLSGPYNEQFF. The variable domain in full, completed from reference TRBV7-7 and TRBJ2-1, reads GAGVSQSPRYKVTKRGQDVTLRCDPISSHATLYWYQQALGQGPEFLTYFNYEAQPDKSGLPSDRFSAERPEGSISTLTIQRTEQRDSAMYRCASSSLSGPYNEQFFGPGTRLTVL.

The chain couples TRBV7-9 to TRBJ2-7, with D maybe TRBD1 (5 bases). Germline V lookup: CDR1 SEHNR, CDR2 FQNEAQ (reference sequence). The CDR3 covers 12 residues. Trimming shortened V by 6 bases and J by 6 bases, and 12 bases separated the two germline ends. The CDR3 sequence: CASSIGVAEQYF. The CDR3 coding sequence is TGTGCCAGCAGTATAGGGGTAGCCGAGCAGTACTTC.

The chain employs TRBV6-2 or TRBV6-3 and TRBJ2-7; 12 positions agree with TRBD2. V gave up 2 bases and J gave up 5 bases; unmatched junction bases: 7. Germline V gene data show CDR1 as MNHEY and CDR2 as SVGEGT. CDR3 length: 16 residues. The CDR3 region is CASSYPGLAGVDEQYF. The CDR3 DNA is TGTGCCAGCAGTTACCCGGGACTAGCGGGCGTCGACGAGCAGTACTTC.

This clonotype has a handful of counts. This rearrangement joins TRBV6-1 to TRBJ1-1; a possible D gene is TRBD1 (6 bases). Germline-derived CDR1 and CDR2 are MNHNS and SASEGT. CDR3 length: 15 residues. V was shortened by 1 base and J by 4 bases, with 13 bases between the two germline ends. The CDR3 region has the DNA TGTGCCAGCAGTGAAGGGAGGACAGTCCCCACTGAAGCTTTCTTT. This sequence encodes CASSEGRTVPTEAFF.

This chain connects TRBV12-5 to TRBJ2-1; TRBD1 or TRBD2 may be the D gene (5 bases each). V gave up 4 bases and J gave up 1 base, with 20 bases separating them. CDR3 size: 18 residues. Germline CDR1 LGHNT, CDR2 FRNRAP. CDR3 region: CASGSSENPGRSYNEQFF. The CDR3 bases are TGTGCTAGTGGTTCCTCGGAGAATCCGGGGCGTTCCTACAATGAGCAGTTCTTC. The variable domain in full, with the rest retrieved from reference TRBV12-5 and TRBJ2-1, is DARVTQTPRHKVTEMGQEVTMRCQPILGHNTVFWYRQTMMQGLELLAYFRNRAPLDDSGMPKDRFSAEMPDATLATLKIQPSEPRDSAVYFCASGSSENPGRSYNEQFFGPGTRLTVL.

This clonotype has more than one count but fewer than ten. The V call is TRBV5-1, the J call TRBJ2-7; D is uncertain. Germline V gene sequence: CDR1 SGHRS, CDR2 YFSETQ. V was shortened by 5 bases and J by 3 bases, with 6 bases between the two germline ends. This CDR3 has 11 residues. This CDR3 reads CASRNNYEQYF. CDR3 coding DNA: TGCGCCAGCAGGAATAACTACGAGCAGTACTTC.

In its sample, this clonotype was seen a few times. This chain joins TRBV4-2 and TRBJ2-2; 7 bases match TRBD1. This CDR3 spans 15 amino acids. Losses at the gene ends were 3 bases for V and 7 bases for J; bases not matched to a gene: 8. The germline gives CDR1 LGHNA, CDR2 YNFKEQ. The CDR3 region is CASSHRQGEVGELFF. The CDR3 nucleotides read TGTGCCAGCAGCCACCGACAGGGCGAGGTCGGGGAGCTGTTTTTT.

This chain links TRBV12-3 or TRBV12-4 with TRBJ2-1; 8 nucleotides align to TRBD2. Germline trimming cut 3 bases from V and 6 bases from J; bases unmatched to any gene: 7. There are 15 residues in the CDR3. The DNA for the CDR3 is TGTGCCAGCAGTTTCTACGGGAGGGGGGTCAATGAGCAGTTCTTC. It specifies CASSFYGRGVNEQFF.

V is TRBV14 and J is TRBJ2-7, with D maybe TRBD1 (5 bases). V was cut by 3 bases and J by 0 bases, with 6 bases left in between. The CDR3 runs to 13 residues. Germline CDR1 is SGHDN and CDR2 is FVKESK. In DNA, the CDR3 is TGTGCCAGCAGCCACAGGGTCTCCTACGAGCAGTACTTC. Its protein product is CASSHRVSYEQYF.

This chain connects TRBV13 to TRBJ2-7; no reliable D call. The CDR3 runs to 13 residues. The V end was cut by 4 bases, the J end by 2 bases, with 9 bases between. Germline V gene data show CDR1 as PRHDT and CDR2 as FYEKMQ (reference sequence). Here the CDR3 reads CASSSSDAYEQYF. Here the CDR3 DNA reads TGTGCCAGCAGCTCCTCGGACGCCTACGAGCAGTACTTC.

The sample holds a few counts of this clonotype. V usage is TRBV29-1 and J usage is TRBJ1-2; D is undetermined. The CDR3 length is 10 residues. V shed 8 bases and J shed 6 bases, with 10 bases lying between them. Germline V lookup: CDR1 SQVTM, CDR2 ANQGSEA. The CDR3 bases are TGCAGCACCAATACCGATGGCTACACCTTC. It yields the protein CSTNTDGYTF.

This sequence joins TRBV20-1 and TRBJ2-7; possible D gene TRBD2, 5 bases. Trimming left V 2 bases short and J 5 bases short, with 13 bases between. The CDR3 totals 13 residues. CDR1 is DFQATT, CDR2 SNEGSKA, per germline (reference sequence). The CDR3 nucleotides are TGCAGTGCTAGAAGCTACGGGATCCACGAGCAGTACTTC. Translated, it gives CSARSYGIHEQYF.

This clonotype was counted only a few times. V gene TRBV19 combines with J gene TRBJ1-1, with D hard to call. This CDR3 contains 14 residues. CDR1 is LNHDA, CDR2 SQIVND, per germline (reference sequence). The ends were cut back, 2 bases at V and 5 bases at J, with 12 bases in the middle. This CDR3 is CASSITGLRTEAFF. The CDR3 DNA is TGTGCCAGTAGTATAACCGGTTTGAGGACTGAAGCTTTCTTT.

The chain carries TRBV7-2 and TRBJ2-7, with a tentative D call TRBD1 (6 bases). The V gene's germline CDR1 is SGHTA and CDR2 FQGNSA. V was pared by 6 bases and J by 4 bases, with 10 bases between. The CDR3 is 12 residues long. CDR3 residues: CASRTDSYEQYF. CDR3 nucleotide sequence: TGTGCCAGCAGGACGGACAGTTACGAGCAGTACTTC.

This clonotype was detected only a few times. The rearrangement joins TRBV7-9 to TRBJ2-3; 11 nucleotides match TRBD1. The CDR3 length is 16 residues. Unmatched junction bases numbered 15, after V lost 11 bases and J lost 5 bases. Germline CDR1 reads SEHNR; CDR2 reads FQNEAQ (reference sequence). CDR3 sequence reads: CAYPVPDRGPVDTQYF. The CDR3 coding sequence is TGTGCCTATCCTGTCCCGGACAGGGGGCCTGTAGATACGCAGTATTTT. The variable domain in full, completed from reference TRBV7-9 and TRBJ2-3, reads DTGVSQNPRHKITKRGQNVTFRCDPISEHNRLYWYRQTLGQGPEFLTYFQNEAQLEKSRLLSDRFSAERPKGSFSTLEIQRTEQGDSAMYLCAYPVPDRGPVDTQYFGPGTRLTVL.

V and J are TRBV5-1 and TRBJ2-5; D might be TRBD2 (6 bases). CDR3 size: 16 residues. V was pared by 2 bases and J by 3 bases, with 17 bases between. CDR1 and CDR2 (germline): SGHRS, YFSETQ. CDR3 DNA: TGCGCCAGCAGCTTCAGCGGGCGGGAAAATAAAGAGACCCAGTACTTC. Translation gives CASSFSGRENKETQYF.

The J gene is TRBJ2-3, the V gene TRBV5-1; the D call may be TRBD1 or TRBD2 (5 bases each). The germline V and J ends were trimmed by 0 bases and 4 bases, with 15 bases remaining between them. The germline gives CDR1 SGHRS, CDR2 YFSETQ. The CDR3 spans 16 residues. CDR3 residues: CASSLGDPQFADTQYF. CDR3 sequence (DNA): TGCGCCAGCAGCTTGGGGGACCCCCAATTCGCAGATACGCAGTATTTT.

J is TRBJ2-7 and V is TRBV20-1, with a possible D match to TRBD1 (6 bases). In germline, CDR1 is DFQATT, CDR2 SNEGSKA (reference sequence). Trimming removed 0 bases from V and 6 bases from J, with 18 bases in between. The CDR3 is made up of 15 amino acids. As DNA, the CDR3 is TGCAGTGCTAGAGATGGGGGCAGGGGTTCGGTCGAGCAGTACTTC. It specifies CSARDGGRGSVEQYF.

CDR3 bases: TGTGCCACCAGCAGAGGTGTAGGGGGCGAAAAAAACATTCAGTACTTC. This translates into CATSRGVGGEKNIQYF. The rearrangement links TRBV15 to TRBJ2-4, with 7 bases identical to TRBD1. The CDR3 length is 16 residues. Germline CDR1 and CDR2: LNHNV and YYDKDF (reference sequence). The V and J ends lost 1 base and 4 bases, in that order; junction bases with no gene match: 7.

This clonotype was seen a few times. The CDR3 protein is CASTQGSEQYF. CDR3 DNA sequence: TGTGCCAGCACCCAGGGATCCGAGCAGTACTTC. The rearrangement uses TRBV5-6 and TRBJ2-7; weak D call: TRBD1 (5 bases). The V and J ends lost 6 bases and 6 bases respectively, with 10 bases between them. Germline CDR1 SGHDT, CDR2 YYEEEE. This CDR3 contains 11 residues.

The V gene is TRBV10-3, the J gene TRBJ2-5; D unresolved. The CDR3 covers 17 residues. Trimming stripped 0 bases from V and 1 base from J, with 15 bases between. Germline loops: CDR1 ENHRY, CDR2 SYGVKD. CDR3 loop: CAISESISGQVQETQYF. CDR3 nucleotide sequence: TGTGCCATCAGTGAGTCGATAAGTGGCCAGGTCCAAGAGACCCAGTACTTC.